Below are 30 T cell receptor beta chains sequenced from a single sample in a study of T cell responses to AZD1222 COVID-19 vaccine. The data were produced by immunoSEQ multiplex PCR, yet TCRdb's version contains in-frame clones alone and is incomplete. The top ten clones hold 0.95% to 1.1% of a sample with nearly 200,000 clones, approximately 94% of them seen once. Material: peripheral blood, obtained 28 days after the second AZD1222 dose. These receptors originate from an adult who received the AZD1222 COVID-19 vaccine.

This sequence joins TRBV29-1 and TRBJ1-1, with D possibly matching TRBD1 (5 bases). The CDR3 is made up of 14 amino acids. Germline CDR1 reads SQVTM; CDR2 reads ANQGSEA. V dropped 1 base and J dropped 5 bases, with 14 bases sitting between them. CDR3 sequence reads: CSVEAEQGRTEAFF. The CDR3 DNA reads as TGCAGCGTTGAAGCAGAGCAGGGTAGGACTGAAGCTTTCTTT.

The chain is built from TRBV12-3 or TRBV12-4 and TRBJ2-7; D is possibly TRBD2 (5 bases). CDR3 length: 13 amino acids. V lost 3 bases to trimming and J lost 0 bases, with 6 bases between them. The CDR3 protein is CASSLGSSYEQYF. The CDR3 bases are TGTGCCAGCAGTTTGGGGAGCTCCTACGAGCAGTACTTC.

The V gene is TRBV6-5, the J gene TRBJ2-7, with 10 bases identical to TRBD1. The length of the CDR3 is 15 residues. The ends lost 5 bases at V and 6 bases at J; junction bases unmatched: 10. CDR1 and CDR2 (germline): MNHEY, SVGAGI. CDR3 DNA sequence: TGTGCCAGCAGTCCTCTATCCTGGACAGGGGGCGAGCAGTACTTC. As protein: CASSPLSWTGGEQYF.

The chain combines TRBV6-5 with TRBJ2-7; tentative D call: TRBD1 (5 bases). Germline lookup yields CDR1 MNHEY and CDR2 SVGAGI. Trimming pared 0 bases from V and 1 base from J, leaving 13 bases between. CDR3 length equals 16 residues. The CDR3 spells CASSYSISRGSYEQYF. The CDR3 nucleotides read TGTGCCAGCAGTTACTCGATCTCAAGGGGTTCCTACGAGCAGTACTTC.

The genes are TRBV4-1 and TRBJ1-6, with 7 bases fitting TRBD1. The V and J ends lost 4 bases and 5 bases, in that order; junction bases with no gene match: 2. The CDR3 covers 14 residues. CDR1 is MGHRA and CDR2 is YSYEKL in the germline V gene. CDR3 amino acids: CASSPGTDNSPLHF. The CDR3 DNA follows: TGCGCCAGCAGCCCTGGGACAGATAATTCACCCCTCCACTTT.

J is TRBJ1-2 and V is TRBV5-1; no definite D call. The CDR3 loop spans 11 amino acids. The V gene's germline CDR1 is SGHRS and CDR2 YFSETQ. V was trimmed by 0 bases and J by 8 bases, leaving 5 bases between them. In DNA form, the CDR3 reads TGCGCCAGCAGCTTGGATTACGGCTACACCTTC. Protein sequence: CASSLDYGYTF.

The chain joins TRBV28 to TRBJ1-1; tentatively, D is TRBD1 (5 bases). V lost 2 bases, J lost 5 bases, and 15 bases lay in between. Germline assignment: CDR1 MDHEN and CDR2 SYDVKM. The CDR3 has 15 amino acids. CDR3 in DNA: TGTGCCAGCAGTTTAACAGGATTGGGCAGGACTGAAGCTTTCTTT. Amino acids: CASSLTGLGRTEAFF. Full variable domain (missing parts from reference TRBV28 and TRBJ1-1): DVKVTQSSRYLVKRTGEKVFLECVQDMDHENMFWYRQDPGLGLRLIYFSYDVKMKEKGDIPEGYSVSREKKERFSLILESASTNQTSMYLCASSLTGLGRTEAFFGQGTRLTVV.

The chain links TRBV5-4 to TRBJ1-1; D perhaps matches TRBD1 (6 bases). Trimming took 4 bases from V and 3 from J, leaving 13 bases between them. Germline V gives CDR1 SGHNT, CDR2 YYREEE (reference sequence). This CDR3 has 14 residues. The CDR3: CASSDPTGYTEAFF. CDR3 nucleotide sequence: TGTGCCAGCAGCGACCCGACAGGTTACACTGAAGCTTTCTTT. Using reference TRBV5-4 and TRBJ1-1 for the parts outside the CDR3, the full variable domain is ETGVTQSPTHLIKTRGQQVTLRCSSQSGHNTVSWYQQALGQGPQFIFQYYREEENGRGNFPPRFSGLQFPNYSSELNVNALELDDSALYLCASSDPTGYTEAFFGQGTRLTVV.

The chain recombines TRBV18 with TRBJ1-2; 11 positions agree with TRBD1. J was trimmed by 0 bases and V by 4 bases; bases with no gene match: 1. This CDR3 is built from 15 residues. Germline assignment: CDR1 KGHSH and CDR2 LQKENI. CDR3 in amino acids: CASSQGQGANYGYTF. The DNA of the CDR3 is TGTGCCAGCTCACAGGGACAGGGGGCTAACTATGGCTACACCTTC. The complete variable domain, with remaining parts taken from reference TRBV18 and TRBJ1-2, reads NAGVMQNPRHLVRRRGQEARLRCSPMKGHSHVYWYRQLPEEGLKFMVYLQKENIIDESGMPKERFSAEFPKEGPSILRIQQVVRGDSAAYFCASSQGQGANYGYTFGSGTRLTVV.

In its sample, this clone was seen a few times. The V and J genes are TRBV5-1 and TRBJ2-7; 7 bases align to TRBD2. With V trimmed by 2 bases and J by 1 base, 3 bases remained unmatched. The germline V gene has CDR1 SGHRS and CDR2 YFSETQ. This CDR3 has 14 residues. CDR3 sequence reads: CASSFSGPSYEQYF. The CDR3 DNA sequence: TGCGCCAGCAGCTTTAGCGGGCCTTCCTACGAGCAGTACTTC.

The chain is built from TRBV3-1 (or the pseudogene TRBV3-2) and TRBJ1-1; 7 nucleotides match TRBD1. CDR3 length equals 14 residues. Germline V gene data show CDR1 as LGHDT and CDR2 as YNNKEL (reference sequence). Trimming removed 7 bases from V and 1 base from J; junction bases left unmatched: 6. CDR3: CASKEQGWNTEAFF. DNA of the CDR3: TGTGCCAGCAAAGAACAGGGGTGGAACACTGAAGCTTTCTTT.

V and J are TRBV5-8 and TRBJ1-5; unclear D gene. Between the trimmed V and J ends, which lost 6 bases and 1 base, there was a span of 11 bases. The CDR3 sequence is 14 residues long. Germline CDR1 reads SGHTS; CDR2 reads YDEGEE. DNA for the CDR3: TGTGCCAGCATGCACCTTCCGAGCAATCAGCCCCAGCATTTT. This codes for CASMHLPSNQPQHF.

This clone was seen a single time. The gene calls are TRBV7-9 and TRBJ1-2; 9 bases agree with TRBD1. J was trimmed by 2 bases and V by 1 base; bases with no gene match: 5. Germline V lookup: CDR1 SEHNR, CDR2 FQNEAQ (reference sequence). CDR3 length: 16 residues. CDR3 residues: CASSLVLGTGNYGYTF. CDR3 sequence (DNA): TGTGCCAGCAGCTTAGTTCTGGGGACAGGGAACTATGGCTACACCTTC.

The chain has TRBV7-2 and TRBJ1-6; D is unclear. Germline loops: CDR1 SGHTA, CDR2 FQGNSA. The CDR3 extends over 14 amino acids. The V end was cut by 1 base, the J end by 7 bases, with 8 bases between. The CDR3 loop is CASSLVGVNSPLHF. DNA for the CDR3: TGTGCCAGCAGCTTAGTCGGAGTGAATTCACCCCTCCACTTT.

This chain joins TRBV19 and TRBJ1-5; D gene ambiguous. V was cut by 5 bases and J by 0 bases, with 11 bases left in between. Per germline, CDR1 LNHDA and CDR2 SQIVND (reference sequence). The CDR3 extends over 15 amino acids. CDR3 sequence reads: CASSPQRISNQPQHF. In nucleotides, the CDR3 is TGTGCCAGTAGTCCCCAGAGAATTAGCAATCAGCCCCAGCATTTT.

The chain recombines TRBV29-1 with TRBJ1-1, with D unclear. V was shortened by 4 bases and J by 4 bases, with 13 bases between the two germline ends. Germline CDR1 is SQVTM and CDR2 is ANQGSEA. The CDR3 has 13 amino acids. The CDR3 protein is CSVVAGAGTEAFF. The CDR3 bases are TGCAGCGTTGTGGCAGGAGCGGGCACTGAAGCTTTCTTT.

The V and J genes are TRBV5-4 and TRBJ2-3; TRBD2 matches at 10 bases. The CDR3 is made up of 16 amino acids. Germline trimming cut 0 bases from V and 3 bases from J; bases unmatched to any gene: 4. The germline V gene has CDR1 SGHNT and CDR2 YYREEE (reference sequence). The CDR3 DNA sequence: TGTGCCAGCAGCTTGGCGCTAGCGGGGGCAACAGATACGCAGTATTTT. Protein: CASSLALAGATDTQYF. The full variable domain, its missing parts supplied by reference TRBV5-4 and TRBJ2-3, is ETGVTQSPTHLIKTRGQQVTLRCSSQSGHNTVSWYQQALGQGPQFIFQYYREEENGRGNFPPRFSGLQFPNYSSELNVNALELDDSALYLCASSLALAGATDTQYFGPGTRLTVL.

This chain uses TRBV3-1 (or the pseudogene TRBV3-2) with TRBJ1-6, with D possibly matching TRBD1 (5 bases). The CDR3 is 14 amino acids. V gave up 0 bases and J gave up 6 bases, with 6 bases separating them. Per the germline V gene, CDR1 is LGHDT and CDR2 is YNNKEL (reference sequence). The CDR3 DNA follows: TGTGCCAGCAGCCAAGACAGGGTTAATTCACCCCTCCACTTT. This sequence encodes CASSQDRVNSPLHF.

This clone showed up just a few times. CDR3 sequence: CATSVDRGHGNTIYF. The CDR3 coding sequence is TGTGCCACCAGCGTAGACAGGGGGCATGGAAACACCATATATTTT. This chain joins TRBV15 and TRBJ1-3, with 10 bases matching TRBD1. The germline V gene has CDR1 LNHNV and CDR2 YYDKDF (reference sequence). CDR3 length: 15 residues. With 5 bases clipped from V and 3 bases from J, the junction kept 4 bases outside the gene matches.

The chain combines TRBV7-2 with TRBJ1-3, with D unresolved. This CDR3 spans 16 amino acids. The V gene lost 2 bases and the J gene lost 4 bases, with 15 bases spanning the gap. Germline V gene lookup returns CDR1 SGHTA and CDR2 FQGNSA. The CDR3 DNA sequence: TGTGCCAGCAGCTTACACCCGGGCCTGGGGGGAAACACCATATATTTT. Its protein is CASSLHPGLGGNTIYF.

This clone was detected a few times. The V call is TRBV7-9, the J call TRBJ1-1; no firm D call. With 9 bases removed from V and 1 base from J, the gap between germline ends came to 12 bases. The germline CDR1 and CDR2 sequences are SEHNR and FQNEAQ (reference sequence). The CDR3 contains 13 residues. CDR3 in DNA: TGTGCCAGTAGTGTGAGTTCGAACACTGAAGCTTTCTTT. This translates into CASSVSSNTEAFF.

This chain links TRBV7-2 with TRBJ2-7, with D possibly TRBD1 on 6 matching bases. Germline V CDR1 and CDR2: SGHTA, FQGNSA. The V end was cut by 5 bases, the J end by 2 bases, with 13 bases between. This CDR3 contains 14 residues. The CDR3 coding sequence is TGTGCCAGCAGCCCAGACAGGAGTACCTACGAGCAGTACTTC. This translates into CASSPDRSTYEQYF.

The J gene is TRBJ2-1, the V gene TRBV7-8; TRBD2 matches at 12 bases. V was pared by 5 bases and J by 3 bases, with 8 bases of the junction left unmatched. The CDR3 loop spans 17 amino acids. The germline V gene encodes CDR1 SGHVS and CDR2 FQNEAQ. The CDR3 sequence: CASSLGTSGGLYNEQFF. In nucleotides, the CDR3 is TGTGCCAGCAGCCTAGGAACTAGCGGGGGGCTCTACAATGAGCAGTTCTTC. Combining the CDR3 with reference TRBV7-8 and TRBJ2-1 gives the whole variable domain GAGVSQSPRYKVAKRGQDVALRCDPISGHVSLFWYQQALGQGPEFLTYFQNEAQLDKSGLPSDRFFAERPEGSVSTLKIQRTQQEDSAVYLCASSLGTSGGLYNEQFFGPGTRLTVL.

V usage is TRBV6-5 and J usage is TRBJ1-3; a possible D gene is TRBD1 (6 bases). Germline loops: CDR1 MNHEY, CDR2 SVGAGI. The CDR3 runs 15 residues. V shed 6 bases and J shed 0 bases, with 12 bases lying between them. The CDR3 spells CASSSGAVSGNTIYF. DNA of the CDR3: TGTGCCAGCAGCTCAGGGGCTGTCTCTGGAAACACCATATATTTT.

The chain recombines TRBV19 with TRBJ1-5, with D unresolved. Trimming took 6 bases from V and 5 from J, leaving 11 bases between them. CDR1 and CDR2 (germline): LNHDA, SQIVND (reference sequence). The CDR3 contains 13 residues. CDR3 residues: CASSPVGDQPQHF. The CDR3 DNA sequence: TGTGCCAGTAGCCCCGTCGGAGATCAGCCCCAGCATTTT.

The V call is TRBV27, the J call TRBJ2-7; TRBD1 agrees at 7 bases. Germline CDR1 and CDR2: MNHEY and SMNVEV (reference sequence). This CDR3 contains 16 residues. With V trimmed by 6 bases and J by 8 bases, 19 bases remained unmatched. The CDR3 sequence is CASSPGQPSEWSKQYF. Here the CDR3 DNA reads TGTGCCAGCAGCCCGGGACAGCCCTCCGAGTGGTCTAAGCAGTACTTC.

Note on this clone: Other nucleotide sequences in the sample specify the same CDR3. The V gene is TRBV5-1, the J gene TRBJ1-5; no reliable D call. The ends were cut back, 0 bases at V and 0 bases at J, with 7 bases in the middle. The germline V gene has CDR1 SGHRS and CDR2 YFSETQ. The CDR3 sequence is 15 residues long. The CDR3 DNA sequence: TGCGCCAGCAGCTTGGACGGGTATAGCAATCAGCCCCAGCATTTT. Protein: CASSLDGYSNQPQHF.

This chain uses TRBV6-2 or TRBV6-3 with TRBJ2-7; D may be TRBD1 or TRBD2 (6 bases each). The germline CDR1 and CDR2 sequences are MNHEY and SVGEGT. The CDR3 covers 14 residues. Trimming left V 0 bases short and J 4 bases short, with 10 bases between. The CDR3, as DNA: TGTGCCAGCAGTTACTCCACAGGGAGGTACGAGCAGTACTTC. Protein product: CASSYSTGRYEQYF.

V usage is TRBV5-1 and J usage is TRBJ1-1, with 7 bases lining up with TRBD1. The germline CDR1 and CDR2 sequences are SGHRS and YFSETQ. This CDR3 region has 17 residues. Germline trimming cut 0 bases from V and 1 base from J; bases unmatched to any gene: 9. CDR3 sequence (DNA): TGCGCCAGCAGCTTGGCCCGATCCGGGACAGCGAACACTGAAGCTTTCTTT. Amino acid sequence: CASSLARSGTANTEAFF.

This clone was recorded once. J is TRBJ2-7 and V is TRBV12-3 or TRBV12-4; D gene uncertain. CDR3 length: 12 residues. V was cut by 6 bases and J by 3 bases, with 9 bases left in between. The CDR3: CASRGSFYEQYF. CDR3 nucleotides: TGTGCCAGCAGGGGCTCATTCTACGAGCAGTACTTC.